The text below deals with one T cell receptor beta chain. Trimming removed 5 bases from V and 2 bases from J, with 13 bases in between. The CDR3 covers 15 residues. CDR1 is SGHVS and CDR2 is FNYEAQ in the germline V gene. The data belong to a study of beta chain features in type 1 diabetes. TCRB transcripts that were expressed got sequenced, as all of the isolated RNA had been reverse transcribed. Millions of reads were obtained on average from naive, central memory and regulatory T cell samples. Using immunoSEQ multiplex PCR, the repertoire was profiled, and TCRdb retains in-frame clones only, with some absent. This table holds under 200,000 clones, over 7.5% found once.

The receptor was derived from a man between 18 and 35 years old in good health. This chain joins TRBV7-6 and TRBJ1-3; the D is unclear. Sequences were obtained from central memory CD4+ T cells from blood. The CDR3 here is CASSVGGGPGNTIYF. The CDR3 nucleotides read TGTGCCAGCAGCGTGGGCGGAGGTCCTGGAAACACCATATATTTT.